This T cell receptor (beta chain) was sequenced during a study of T-cell memory formation after mild COVID-19. Whole-study context: The study found TCR clusters largely donor specific.

TCRdb analysed the 5' RACE reads with MiXCR anew, one entry per CDR3 protein. The table lists about 290,000 distinct CDR3 sequences, 15% to 20% of them singletons. Regarding the study as a whole: Later expanders leaned CD4+, whereas day 15 to 85 contracting clones were balanced CD4/CD8.

The length of the CDR3 is 12 residues. Trimming shortened V by 3 bases and J by 13 bases, and 10 bases separated the two germline ends. Germline lookup yields CDR1 SGHTA and CDR2 FQGNSA. As to this clonotype: Its antigen is unknown.

This TCR derives from a man aged 18 to 29 who had mild COVID-19 (a few samples of this study predate the infection). Cell type and time point are not known. J is TRBJ1-6 and V is TRBV7-2; no reliable D call. Sequenced material: PBMCs or a T cell subset sorted from them (not recorded which). DNA of the CDR3: TGTGCCAGCAGCTTCTCGCCCAATCCCCTCCACTTT. It codes for CASSFSPNPLHF.